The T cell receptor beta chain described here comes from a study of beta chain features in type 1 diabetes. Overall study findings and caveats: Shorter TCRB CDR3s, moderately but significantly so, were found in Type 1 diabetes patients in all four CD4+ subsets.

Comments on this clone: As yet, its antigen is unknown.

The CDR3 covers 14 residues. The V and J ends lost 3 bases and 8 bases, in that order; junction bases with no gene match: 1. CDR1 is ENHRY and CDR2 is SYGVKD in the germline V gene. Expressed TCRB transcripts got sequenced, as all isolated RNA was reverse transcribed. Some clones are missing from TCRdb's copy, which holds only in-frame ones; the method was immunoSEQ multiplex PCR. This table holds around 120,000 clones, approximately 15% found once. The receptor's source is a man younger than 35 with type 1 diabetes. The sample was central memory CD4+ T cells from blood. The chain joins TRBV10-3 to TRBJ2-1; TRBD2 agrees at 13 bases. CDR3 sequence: CAISDTSGRDEQFF. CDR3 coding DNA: TGTGCCATCAGTGACACTAGCGGGAGGGATGAGCAGTTCTTC.